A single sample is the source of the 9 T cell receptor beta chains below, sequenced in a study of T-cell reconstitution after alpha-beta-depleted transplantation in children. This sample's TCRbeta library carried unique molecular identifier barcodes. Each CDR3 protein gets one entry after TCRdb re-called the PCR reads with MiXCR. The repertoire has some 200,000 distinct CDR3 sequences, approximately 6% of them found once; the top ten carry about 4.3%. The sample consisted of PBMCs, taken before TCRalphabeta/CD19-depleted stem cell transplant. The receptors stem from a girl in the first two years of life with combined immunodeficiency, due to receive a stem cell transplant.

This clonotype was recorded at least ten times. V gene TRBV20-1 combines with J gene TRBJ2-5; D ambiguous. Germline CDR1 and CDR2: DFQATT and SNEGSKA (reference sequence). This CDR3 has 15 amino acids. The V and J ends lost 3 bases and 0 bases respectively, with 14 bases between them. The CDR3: CSARFPGRHQETQYF. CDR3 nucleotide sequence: TGCAGTGCTAGGTTTCCCGGCAGGCACCAAGAGACCCAGTACTTC.

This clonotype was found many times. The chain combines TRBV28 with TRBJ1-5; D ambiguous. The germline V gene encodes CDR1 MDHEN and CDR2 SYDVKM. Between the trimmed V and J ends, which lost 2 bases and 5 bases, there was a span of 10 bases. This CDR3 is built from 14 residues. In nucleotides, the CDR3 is TGTGCCAGCAGTTTAACGGGGATTCATCAGCCCCAGCATTTT. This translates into CASSLTGIHQPQHF. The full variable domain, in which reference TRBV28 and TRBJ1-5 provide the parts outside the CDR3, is DVKVTQSSRYLVKRTGEKVFLECVQDMDHENMFWYRQDPGLGLRLIYFSYDVKMKEKGDIPEGYSVSREKKERFSLILESASTNQTSMYLCASSLTGIHQPQHFGDGTRLSIL.

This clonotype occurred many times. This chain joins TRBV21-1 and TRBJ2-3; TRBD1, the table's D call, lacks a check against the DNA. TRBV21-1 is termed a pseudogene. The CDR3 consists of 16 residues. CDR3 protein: CATSKTPGAPTDTQYF. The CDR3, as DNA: TGTGCCACTTCTAAAACACCGGGGGCCCCCACAGATACGCAGTATTTT.

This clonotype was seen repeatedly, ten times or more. CDR3 amino acids: CASSWTSGEETQYF. The DNA of the CDR3 is TGTGCCAGCAGCTGGACTAGCGGGGAAGAGACCCAGTACTTC. V is TRBV7-2 and J is TRBJ2-5; TRBD2 matches 12 bases. Looked up from germline, CDR1 is SGHTA and CDR2 is FQGNSA. V dropped 4 bases and J dropped 3; count of bases not matched to a gene: 0. The CDR3 runs to 14 residues. Using reference TRBV7-2 and TRBJ2-5 for the parts outside the CDR3, the full variable domain is GAGVSQSPSNKVTEKGKDVELRCDPISGHTALYWYRQSLGQGLEFLIYFQGNSAPDKSGLPSDRFSAERTGGSVSTLTIQRTQQEDSAVYLCASSWTSGEETQYFGPGTRLLVL.

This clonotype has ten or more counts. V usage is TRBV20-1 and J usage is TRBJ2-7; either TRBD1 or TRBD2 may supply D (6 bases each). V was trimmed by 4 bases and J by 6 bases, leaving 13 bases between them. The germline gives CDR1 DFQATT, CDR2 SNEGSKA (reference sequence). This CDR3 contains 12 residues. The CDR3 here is CSAKGGTGEQYF. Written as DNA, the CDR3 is TGCAGTGCTAAAGGGGGGACGGGCGAGCAGTACTTC.

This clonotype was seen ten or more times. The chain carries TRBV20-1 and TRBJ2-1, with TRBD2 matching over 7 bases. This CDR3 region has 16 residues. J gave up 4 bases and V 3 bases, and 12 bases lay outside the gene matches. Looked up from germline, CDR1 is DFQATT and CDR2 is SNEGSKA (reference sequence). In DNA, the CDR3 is TGCAGTGCTAGGGCCCCCCTAGCGGCCTTTTACAATGAGCAGTTCTTC. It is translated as CSARAPLAAFYNEQFF.

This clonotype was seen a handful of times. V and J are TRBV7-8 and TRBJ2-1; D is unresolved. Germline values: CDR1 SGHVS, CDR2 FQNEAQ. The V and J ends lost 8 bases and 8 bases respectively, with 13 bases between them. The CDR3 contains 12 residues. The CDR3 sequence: CASWFRWDEQFF. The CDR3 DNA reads TGTGCCAGCTGGTTCCGGTGGGATGAGCAGTTCTTC. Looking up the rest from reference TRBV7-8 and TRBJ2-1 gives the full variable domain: GAGVSQSPRYKVAKRGQDVALRCDPISGHVSLFWYQQALGQGPEFLTYFQNEAQLDKSGLPSDRFFAERPEGSVSTLKIQRTQQEDSAVYLCASWFRWDEQFFGPGTRLTVL.

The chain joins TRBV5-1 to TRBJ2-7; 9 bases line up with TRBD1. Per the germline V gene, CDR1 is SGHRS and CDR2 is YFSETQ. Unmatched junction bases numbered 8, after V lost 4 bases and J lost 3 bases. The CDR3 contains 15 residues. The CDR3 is CASSLVGTGYYEQYF. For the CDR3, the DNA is TGCGCCAGCAGCCTCGTAGGGACAGGGTACTACGAGCAGTACTTC.

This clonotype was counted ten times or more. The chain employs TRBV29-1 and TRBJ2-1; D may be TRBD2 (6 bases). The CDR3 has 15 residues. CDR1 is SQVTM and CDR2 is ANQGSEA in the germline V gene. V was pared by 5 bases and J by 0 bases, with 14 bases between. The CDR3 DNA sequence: TGCAGCGTTACGCGGGGCTTTAGCTCCTACAATGAGCAGTTCTTC. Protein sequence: CSVTRGFSSYNEQFF.